A single sample is the source of the 16 T cell receptor beta chains below, sequenced in a study of lymphopenia after photon versus proton radiotherapy. Profiled with immunoSEQ multiplex PCR; TCRdb holds only in-frame clones, not every one. The sample consists of roughly 30,000 clones, roughly 90% of them appearing once. The sample in question was peripheral blood, obtained from a patient treated with proton-based radiotherapy. The source is a woman aged 60-75 years with cholangiocarcinoma. Some clones in this sample may be carry-over from other donors' samples.

The V gene is TRBV4-2, the J gene TRBJ2-7, with D possibly being TRBD1 (6 bases). Deletions cut 3 bases from V and 1 base from J, with 13 bases between. The CDR3 runs to 15 residues. Germline V lookup: CDR1 LGHNA, CDR2 YNFKEQ. This chain's CDR3 is CASSHGTGRSYEQYF. The DNA of the CDR3 is TGTGCCAGCAGCCACGGTACAGGGCGATCCTACGAGCAGTACTTC.

The chain links TRBV6-5 to TRBJ2-1; 9 positions agree with TRBD2. In germline, CDR1 is MNHEY, CDR2 SVGAGI. V shed 0 bases and J 5 bases; nucleotides not matched to a gene: 2. The CDR3 totals 15 residues. Here the CDR3 DNA reads TGTGCCAGCAGTTACTCGACTAGCGGCCACAATGAGCAGTTCTTC. Its translation is CASSYSTSGHNEQFF.

The chain carries TRBV18 and TRBJ2-7; D is perhaps TRBD2 (6 bases). Trimming cost V 0 bases and J 2 bases, with 8 bases left between them. Germline CDR1 reads KGHSH; CDR2 reads LQKENI. This CDR3 comprises 14 residues. The CDR3 DNA reads as TGTGCCAGCTCACCACCACCGGGAGCCTACGAGCAGTACTTC. This translates into CASSPPPGAYEQYF. Based on the CDR3 plus reference TRBV18 and TRBJ2-7, the full variable domain is NAGVMQNPRHLVRRRGQEARLRCSPMKGHSHVYWYRQLPEEGLKFMVYLQKENIIDESGMPKERFSAEFPKEGPSILRIQQVVRGDSAAYFCASSPPPGAYEQYFGPGTRLTVT.

This chain links TRBV5-4 with TRBJ2-7; 9 bases fit TRBD2. Germline values: CDR1 SGHNT, CDR2 YYREEE (reference sequence). Losses at the gene ends were 1 base for V and 3 bases for J; bases not matched to a gene: 8. This CDR3 region has 16 residues. As DNA, the CDR3 is TGTGCCAGCAGCTTGTCGGCTAGCGGGGCTGACTACGAGCAGTACTTC. Protein sequence: CASSLSASGADYEQYF.

J is TRBJ2-1 and V is TRBV16; D unresolved. This CDR3 comprises 15 residues. V was clipped by 4 bases and J by 2 bases, with 12 bases between them. Germline V CDR1 and CDR2: KGHSY, FQNENV. The CDR3 is CASSPQAGPYNEQFF. In DNA form, the CDR3 reads TGTGCCAGCAGCCCCCAGGCAGGCCCCTACAATGAGCAGTTCTTC.

The V and J genes are TRBV9 and TRBJ2-2; the match to TRBD2 covers 7 bases. CDR1 is SGDLS, CDR2 YYNGEE, per germline. This CDR3 contains 18 residues. Trimming at V came to 0 bases and at J to 0 bases, leaving 8 bases not matched to a gene. CDR3 in DNA: TGTGCCAGCAGCGTAGAGATTAGCGGGTCTGCGAACACCGGGGAGCTGTTTTTT. As protein: CASSVEISGSANTGELFF.

J is TRBJ2-5 and V is TRBV29-1, with D possibly matching TRBD1 (5 bases). The CDR3 has 14 amino acids. Germline V gene data show CDR1 as SQVTM and CDR2 as ANQGSEA. Trimming removed 3 bases at V and 4 bases at J, with 15 bases between. As DNA, the CDR3 is TGCAGCGTTGACCCCCAGGGTCCCCCAGAGACCCAGTACTTC. It yields the protein CSVDPQGPPETQYF. The full variable domain, with the rest looked up from reference TRBV29-1 and TRBJ2-5, is SAVISQKPSRDICQRGTSLTIQCQVDSQVTMMFWYRQQPGQSLTLIATANQGSEATYESGFVIDKFPISRPNLTFSTLTVSNMSPEDSSIYLCSVDPQGPPETQYFGPGTRLLVL.

This clone showed up just a few times. J is TRBJ1-1 and V is TRBV9; D is possibly TRBD1 (6 bases). Looked up from germline, CDR1 is SGDLS and CDR2 is YYNGEE. Trimming removed 4 bases at V and 3 bases at J, with 19 bases between. The CDR3 loop spans 16 amino acids. Here the CDR3 reads CASSPSLGGADTEAFF. The DNA of the CDR3 is TGTGCCAGCAGCCCATCCTTGGGGGGGGCGGACACTGAAGCTTTCTTT.

The chain recombines TRBV10-1 with TRBJ2-1, with a possible D match to TRBD2 (7 bases). This CDR3 contains 16 residues. Trimming pared 3 bases from V and 9 bases from J, leaving 21 bases between. The germline gives CDR1 WNHNN, CDR2 SYGVQD (reference sequence). This chain's CDR3 is CASSERGLGGGGEQFF. CDR3 nucleotide sequence: TGCGCCAGCAGTGAAAGGGGCCTGGGAGGGGGGGGTGAGCAGTTCTTC.

The V gene is TRBV7-9, the J gene TRBJ1-6; 9 bases map to TRBD1. V lost 3 bases, J lost 4 bases, and 4 bases stayed unmatched. This CDR3 region has 16 residues. Germline loops: CDR1 SEHNR, CDR2 FQNEAQ (reference sequence). The CDR3 protein is CASSFGQGFYNSPLHF. The CDR3 nucleotides read TGTGCCAGCAGCTTCGGACAGGGGTTTTATAATTCACCCCTCCACTTT.

The gene calls are TRBV19 and TRBJ2-7, with D tentatively TRBD2 (6 bases). The V end was cut by 0 bases, the J end by 7 bases, with 19 bases between. CDR3 length: 16 residues. Per the germline V gene, CDR1 is LNHDA and CDR2 is SQIVND (reference sequence). CDR3 residues: CASSIEAGTPYEEQYF. The CDR3 DNA follows: TGTGCCAGTAGTATAGAAGCCGGGACTCCCTACGAGGAGCAGTACTTC. Drawing the rest from reference TRBV19 and TRBJ2-7, the complete variable domain is DGGITQSPKYLFRKEGQNVTLSCEQNLNHDAMYWYRQDPGQGLRLIYYSQIVNDFQKGDIAEGYSVSREKKESFPLTVTSAQKNPTAFYLCASSIEAGTPYEEQYFGPGTRLTVT.

This sequence joins TRBV7-8 and TRBJ2-7, with D tentatively TRBD2 (6 bases). This CDR3 contains 15 residues. V was shortened by 3 bases and J by 2 bases, with 14 bases between the two germline ends. The germline V gene has CDR1 SGHVS and CDR2 FQNEAQ. CDR3 protein: CASSFRRESPYEQYF. The DNA for the CDR3 is TGTGCCAGCAGCTTTCGGCGGGAATCTCCCTACGAGCAGTACTTC. Full variable domain (outside the CDR3, taken from reference TRBV7-8 and TRBJ2-7): GAGVSQSPRYKVAKRGQDVALRCDPISGHVSLFWYQQALGQGPEFLTYFQNEAQLDKSGLPSDRFFAERPEGSVSTLKIQRTQQEDSAVYLCASSFRRESPYEQYFGPGTRLTVT.

The CDR3: CASSRDRDASSGNTIYF. CDR3 in DNA: TGCGCCAGCAGCCGAGACCGGGACGCTAGCTCTGGAAACACCATATATTTT. The gene calls are TRBV4-1 and TRBJ1-3, with D possibly TRBD1 on 5 matching bases. Germline CDR1 and CDR2: MGHRA and YSYEKL. The CDR3 sequence is 17 residues long. V lost 4 bases, J lost 0 bases, and 16 bases lay in between.

J is TRBJ1-2 and V is TRBV2; the D is unclear. CDR3 size: 14 residues. Trimming stripped 7 bases from V and 5 bases from J, with 17 bases between. Germline V CDR1 and CDR2: SNHLY, FYNNEI. This chain's CDR3 is CASIPGSEKYGYTF. CDR3 nucleotide sequence: TGTGCCAGCATCCCCGGGTCGGAAAAGTATGGCTACACCTTC.

V usage is TRBV5-5 and J usage is TRBJ1-1; D gene ambiguous. V was clipped by 2 bases and J by 1 base, with 12 bases between them. This CDR3 has 15 amino acids. Germline values: CDR1 SGHKS, CDR2 YYEKEE (reference sequence). The CDR3 nucleotides are TGTGCCAGCAGCTTTAGGAAACAGACGAACACTGAAGCTTTCTTT. It encodes CASSFRKQTNTEAFF.

The V call is TRBV7-3, the J call TRBJ2-2; D not certain. V was clipped by 0 bases and J by 0 bases, with 2 bases between them. The CDR3 consists of 14 residues. In germline, CDR1 is SGHTA, CDR2 FQGTGA. The CDR3 loop reads CASSLTANTGELFF. The CDR3 nucleotides are TGTGCCAGCAGCTTAACAGCGAACACCGGGGAGCTGTTTTTT.